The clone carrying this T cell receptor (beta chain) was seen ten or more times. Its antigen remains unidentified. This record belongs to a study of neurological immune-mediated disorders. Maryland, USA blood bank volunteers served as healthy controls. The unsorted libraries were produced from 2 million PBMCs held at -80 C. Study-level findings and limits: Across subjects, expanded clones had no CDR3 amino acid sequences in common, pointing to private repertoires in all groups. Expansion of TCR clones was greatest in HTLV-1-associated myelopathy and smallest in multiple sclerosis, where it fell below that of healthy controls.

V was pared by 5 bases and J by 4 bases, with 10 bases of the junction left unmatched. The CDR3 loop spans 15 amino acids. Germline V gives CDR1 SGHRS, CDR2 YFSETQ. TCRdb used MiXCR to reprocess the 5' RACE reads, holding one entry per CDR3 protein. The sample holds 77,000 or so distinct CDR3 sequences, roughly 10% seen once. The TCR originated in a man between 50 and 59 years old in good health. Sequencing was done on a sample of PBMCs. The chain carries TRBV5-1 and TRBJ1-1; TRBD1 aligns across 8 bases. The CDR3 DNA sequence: TGCGCCAGCAGTACACAAGGCAGGGGGCTCACTGAAGCTTTCTTT. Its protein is CASSTQGRGLTEAFF.